This TCR beta chain comes out of a study of blood T cell repertoires in COVID-19. Study context: Sites in the United States, Italy and Spain provided acute and convalescent COVID-19 samples. Sample material is recorded as cDNA or gDNA derived from T cells, B-cell-depleted T cells, or PBMCs.

This CDR3 region has 15 residues. In germline, CDR1 is MDHEN, CDR2 SYDVKM. Germline trimming cut 6 bases from V and 8 bases from J; bases unmatched to any gene: 12. In the original processing: Estimated nucleated cell counts came from reference gene primer amplification. Profiling relied on immunoSEQ multiplex PCR, and the TCRdb table lists in-frame clones only, not all of them. The DNA was the basis for D and trimming; V, J and clone size are from that table. The sample lists around 320,000 clones, around 88% occurring once. V gene TRBV28 combines with J gene TRBJ1-4; TRBD1 matches 7 bases. The source of this sequence is a woman under 40 who had recovered from COVID-19. Material for sequencing was peripheral blood. CDR3 loop: CASSESGTEGEKLFF. The CDR3 DNA is TGTGCCAGCAGCGAATCCGGGACAGAGGGGGAAAAACTGTTTTTT.